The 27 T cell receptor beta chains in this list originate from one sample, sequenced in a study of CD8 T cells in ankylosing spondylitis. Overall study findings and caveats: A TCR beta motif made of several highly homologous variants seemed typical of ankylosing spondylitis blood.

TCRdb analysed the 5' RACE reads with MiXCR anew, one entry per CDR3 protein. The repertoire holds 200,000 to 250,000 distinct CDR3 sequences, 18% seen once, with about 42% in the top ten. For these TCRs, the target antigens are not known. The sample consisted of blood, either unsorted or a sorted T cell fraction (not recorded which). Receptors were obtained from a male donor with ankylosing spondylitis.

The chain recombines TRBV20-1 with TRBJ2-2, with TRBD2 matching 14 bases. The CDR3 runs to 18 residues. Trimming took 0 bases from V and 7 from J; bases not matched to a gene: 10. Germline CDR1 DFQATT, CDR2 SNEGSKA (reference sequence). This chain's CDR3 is CSARDFWGLAGVDGELFF. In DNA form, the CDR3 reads TGCAGTGCTAGAGATTTTTGGGGACTAGCGGGAGTTGACGGGGAGCTGTTTTTT.

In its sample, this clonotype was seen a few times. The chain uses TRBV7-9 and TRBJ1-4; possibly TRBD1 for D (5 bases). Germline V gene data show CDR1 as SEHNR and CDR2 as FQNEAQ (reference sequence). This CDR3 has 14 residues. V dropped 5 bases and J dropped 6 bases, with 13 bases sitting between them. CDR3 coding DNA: TGTGCCAGCAGCCGGGACGTAGTGTATGAAAAACTGTTTTTT. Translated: CASSRDVVYEKLFF.

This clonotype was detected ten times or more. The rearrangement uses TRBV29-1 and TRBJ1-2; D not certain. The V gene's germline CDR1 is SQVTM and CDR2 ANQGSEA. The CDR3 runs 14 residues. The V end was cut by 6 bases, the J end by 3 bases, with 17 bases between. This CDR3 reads CSVPNLGGDYGYTF. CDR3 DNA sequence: TGCAGCGTGCCCAACTTAGGTGGAGACTATGGCTACACCTTC.

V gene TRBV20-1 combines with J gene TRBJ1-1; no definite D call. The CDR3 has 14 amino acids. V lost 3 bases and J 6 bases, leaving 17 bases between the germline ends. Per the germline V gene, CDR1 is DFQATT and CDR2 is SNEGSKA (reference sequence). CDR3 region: CSASVRALVPEAFF. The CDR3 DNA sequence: TGCAGTGCTAGCGTCCGGGCCCTGGTACCTGAAGCTTTCTTT.

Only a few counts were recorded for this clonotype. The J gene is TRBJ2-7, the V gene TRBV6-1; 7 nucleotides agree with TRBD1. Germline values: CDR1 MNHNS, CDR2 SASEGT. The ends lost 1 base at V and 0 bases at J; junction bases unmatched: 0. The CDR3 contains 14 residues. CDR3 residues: CASSEGDSSYEQYF. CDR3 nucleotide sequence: TGTGCCAGCAGTGAAGGGGACAGCTCCTACGAGCAGTACTTC.

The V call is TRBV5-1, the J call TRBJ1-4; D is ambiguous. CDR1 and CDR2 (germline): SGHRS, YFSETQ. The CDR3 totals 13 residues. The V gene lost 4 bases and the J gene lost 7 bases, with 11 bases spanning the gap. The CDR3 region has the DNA TGCGCCAGCAGCGAGTGGTCAGGTGAAAAACTGTTTTTT. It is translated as CASSEWSGEKLFF. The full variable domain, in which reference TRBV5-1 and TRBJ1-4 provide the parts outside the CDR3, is KAGVTQTPRYLIKTRGQQVTLSCSPISGHRSVSWYQQTPGQGLQFLFEYFSETQRNKGNFPGRFSGRQFSNSRSEMNVSTLELGDSALYLCASSEWSGEKLFFGSGTQLSVL.

The CDR3 region is CASSLVRADYNEQFF. CDR3 sequence (DNA): TGTGCCAGCAGCTTAGTCCGGGCCGACTACAATGAGCAGTTCTTC. V and J are TRBV7-9 and TRBJ2-1; D is uncertain. V shed 1 base and J shed 3 bases, with 10 bases lying between them. The CDR3 has 15 amino acids. The germline CDR1 and CDR2 sequences are SEHNR and FQNEAQ (reference sequence).

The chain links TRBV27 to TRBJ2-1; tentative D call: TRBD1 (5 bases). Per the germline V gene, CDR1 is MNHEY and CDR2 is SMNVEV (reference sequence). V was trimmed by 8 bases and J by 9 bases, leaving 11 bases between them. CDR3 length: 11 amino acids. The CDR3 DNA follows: TGTGCCAGCGGTCAGGGCGGTGAGCAGTTCTTC. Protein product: CASGQGGEQFF.

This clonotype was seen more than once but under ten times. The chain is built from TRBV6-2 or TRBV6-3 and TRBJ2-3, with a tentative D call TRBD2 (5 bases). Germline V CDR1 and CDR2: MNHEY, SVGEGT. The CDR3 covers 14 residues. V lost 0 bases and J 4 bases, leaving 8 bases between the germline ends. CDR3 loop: CASSYSGVPDTQYF. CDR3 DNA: TGTGCCAGCAGTTACTCGGGAGTTCCAGATACGCAGTATTTT.

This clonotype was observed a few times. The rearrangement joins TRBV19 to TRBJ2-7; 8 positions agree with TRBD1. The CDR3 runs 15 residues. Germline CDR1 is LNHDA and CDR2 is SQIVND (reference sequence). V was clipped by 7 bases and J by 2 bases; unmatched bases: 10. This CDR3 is CASIGGTGHPYEQYF. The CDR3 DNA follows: TGTGCCAGTATAGGGGGGACAGGACATCCCTACGAGCAGTACTTC.

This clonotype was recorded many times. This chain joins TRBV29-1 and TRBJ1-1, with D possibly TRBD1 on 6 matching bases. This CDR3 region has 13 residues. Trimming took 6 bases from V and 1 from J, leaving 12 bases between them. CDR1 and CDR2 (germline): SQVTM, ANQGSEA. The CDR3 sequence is CSVPQGTNTEAFF. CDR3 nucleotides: TGCAGCGTCCCACAGGGCACGAACACTGAAGCTTTCTTT.

The CDR3 loop reads CSVDLGKQETQYF. The CDR3 region has the DNA TGCAGCGTTGATCTCGGGAAGCAAGAGACCCAGTACTTC. The V gene is TRBV29-1, the J gene TRBJ2-5; D might be TRBD2 (5 bases). The CDR3 sequence is 13 residues long. Between the trimmed V and J ends, which lost 3 bases and 2 bases, there was a span of 10 bases. CDR1 is SQVTM, CDR2 ANQGSEA, per germline.

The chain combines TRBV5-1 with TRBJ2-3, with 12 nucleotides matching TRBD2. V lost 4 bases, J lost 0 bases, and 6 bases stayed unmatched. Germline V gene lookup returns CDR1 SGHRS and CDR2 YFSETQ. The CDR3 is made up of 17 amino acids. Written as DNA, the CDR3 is TGCGCCAGCAGCCCCACTAGCGGGGGGCCGAGCACAGATACGCAGTATTTT. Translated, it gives CASSPTSGGPSTDTQYF.

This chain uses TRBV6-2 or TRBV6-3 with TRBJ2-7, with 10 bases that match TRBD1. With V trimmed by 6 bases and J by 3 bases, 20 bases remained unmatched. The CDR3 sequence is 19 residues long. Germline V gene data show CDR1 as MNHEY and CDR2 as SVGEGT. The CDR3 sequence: CASRPPGTGDSGRNYEQYF. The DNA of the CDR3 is TGTGCCAGCAGACCCCCCGGGACAGGGGACTCCGGACGAAACTACGAGCAGTACTTC.

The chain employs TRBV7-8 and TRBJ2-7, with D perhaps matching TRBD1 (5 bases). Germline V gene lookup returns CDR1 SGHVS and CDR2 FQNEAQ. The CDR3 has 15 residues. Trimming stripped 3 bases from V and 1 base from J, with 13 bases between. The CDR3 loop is CASSLTERNSYEQYF. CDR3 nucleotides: TGTGCCAGCAGCTTGACAGAGAGAAATTCCTACGAGCAGTACTTC.

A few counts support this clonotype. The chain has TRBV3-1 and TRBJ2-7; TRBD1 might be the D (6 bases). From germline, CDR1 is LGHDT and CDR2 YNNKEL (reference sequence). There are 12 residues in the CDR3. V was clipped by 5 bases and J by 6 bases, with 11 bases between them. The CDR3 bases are TGTGCCAGCAGCGGGGGCAGTTTCGAGCAGTACTTC. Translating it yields CASSGGSFEQYF.

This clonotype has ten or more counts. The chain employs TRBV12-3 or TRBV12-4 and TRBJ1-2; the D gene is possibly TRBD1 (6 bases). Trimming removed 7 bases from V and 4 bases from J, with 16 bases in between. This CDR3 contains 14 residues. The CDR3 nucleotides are TGTGCCAGCACACTGGGGGGGCATGGCTATGGCTACACCTTC. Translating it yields CASTLGGHGYGYTF.

The CDR3 DNA is TGTGCCAGCAGCCTAACCGGACAGGGTTGGACTGAAGCTTTCTTT. Translating gives CASSLTGQGWTEAFF. This chain joins TRBV7-6 and TRBJ1-1; TRBD1 matches at 8 bases. V shed 5 bases, J shed 5 bases, and the junction held 10 bases outside the gene matches. This CDR3 has 15 amino acids. Germline V gene sequence: CDR1 SGHVS, CDR2 FNYEAQ. Full variable domain (remainder filled in from reference TRBV7-6 and TRBJ1-1): GAGVSQSPRYKVTKRGQDVALRCDPISGHVSLYWYRQALGQGPEFLTYFNYEAQQDKSGLPNDRFSAERPEGSISTLTIQRTEQRDSAMYRCASSLTGQGWTEAFFGQGTRLTVV.

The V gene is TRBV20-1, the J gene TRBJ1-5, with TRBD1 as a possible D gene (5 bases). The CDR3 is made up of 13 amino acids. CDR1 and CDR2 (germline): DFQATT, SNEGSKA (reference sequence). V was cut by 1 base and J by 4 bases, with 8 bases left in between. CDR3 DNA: TGCAGTGCTAGAGTGACAGAGAATCAGCCCCAGCATTTT. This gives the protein CSARVTENQPQHF.

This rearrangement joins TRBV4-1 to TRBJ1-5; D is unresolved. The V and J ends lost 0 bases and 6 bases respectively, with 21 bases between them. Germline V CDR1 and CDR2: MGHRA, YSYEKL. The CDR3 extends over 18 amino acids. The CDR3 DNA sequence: TGCGCCAGCAGCCAAGAGGGCCCCGCAGAGGCAGAGGGTCAGCCCCAGCATTTT. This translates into CASSQEGPAEAEGQPQHF.

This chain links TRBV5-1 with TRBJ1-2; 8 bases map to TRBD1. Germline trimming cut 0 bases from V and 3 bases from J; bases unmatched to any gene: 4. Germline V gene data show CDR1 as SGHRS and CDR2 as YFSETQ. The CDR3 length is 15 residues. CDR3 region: CASSLGQGRDYGYTF. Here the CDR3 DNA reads TGCGCCAGCAGCTTGGGACAGGGGAGAGACTATGGCTACACCTTC.

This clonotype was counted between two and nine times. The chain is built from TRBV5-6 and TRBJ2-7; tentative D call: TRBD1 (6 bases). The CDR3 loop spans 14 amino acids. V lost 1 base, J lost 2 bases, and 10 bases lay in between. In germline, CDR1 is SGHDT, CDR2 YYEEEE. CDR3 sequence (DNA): TGTGCCAGCAGCTTGAGTTCAGGGGCCTACGAGCAGTACTTC. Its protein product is CASSLSSGAYEQYF.

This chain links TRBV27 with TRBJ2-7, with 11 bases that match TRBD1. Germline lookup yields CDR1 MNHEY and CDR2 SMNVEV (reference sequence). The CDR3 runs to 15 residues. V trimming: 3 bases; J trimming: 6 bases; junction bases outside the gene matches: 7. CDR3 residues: CASSFWDRGALEQYF. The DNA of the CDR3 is TGTGCCAGCAGTTTTTGGGACAGGGGGGCTCTCGAGCAGTACTTC.

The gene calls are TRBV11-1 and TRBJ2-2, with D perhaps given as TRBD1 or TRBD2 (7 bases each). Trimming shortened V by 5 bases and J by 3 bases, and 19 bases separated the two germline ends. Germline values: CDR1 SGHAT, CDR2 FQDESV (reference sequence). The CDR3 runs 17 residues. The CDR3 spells CASSLRQGGRHTGELFF. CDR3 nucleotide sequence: TGTGCCAGCAGCCTACGCCAGGGGGGGCGGCACACCGGGGAGCTGTTTTTT. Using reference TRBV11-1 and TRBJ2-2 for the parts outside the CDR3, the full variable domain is EAEVAQSPRYKITEKSQAVAFWCDPISGHATLYWYRQILGQGPELLVQFQDESVVDDSQLPKDRFSAERLKGVDSTLKIQPAELGDSAMYLCASSLRQGGRHTGELFFGEGSRLTVL.

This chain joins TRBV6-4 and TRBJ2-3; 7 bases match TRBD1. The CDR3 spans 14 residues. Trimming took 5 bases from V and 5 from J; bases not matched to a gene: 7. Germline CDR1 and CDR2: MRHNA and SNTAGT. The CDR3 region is CASSLTGLGDTQYF. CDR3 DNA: TGTGCCAGCAGTCTGACAGGGTTGGGAGATACGCAGTATTTT.

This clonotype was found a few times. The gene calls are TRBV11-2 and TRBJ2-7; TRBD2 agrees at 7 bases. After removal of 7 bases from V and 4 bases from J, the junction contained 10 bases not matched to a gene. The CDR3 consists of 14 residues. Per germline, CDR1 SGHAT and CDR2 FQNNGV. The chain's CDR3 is CASTPWGGGYEQYF. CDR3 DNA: TGTGCCAGCACCCCCTGGGGGGGAGGGTACGAGCAGTACTTC.

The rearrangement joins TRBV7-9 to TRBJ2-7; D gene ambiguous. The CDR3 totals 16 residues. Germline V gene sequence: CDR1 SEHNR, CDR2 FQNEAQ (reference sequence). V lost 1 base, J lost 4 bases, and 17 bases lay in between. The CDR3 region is CASSLVGSGGPYEQYF. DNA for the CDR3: TGTGCCAGCAGCTTAGTAGGGTCAGGTGGTCCTTACGAGCAGTACTTC.